The rows below give T cell receptor beta chains drawn from one sample of a study of T cells expressing NK-cell markers. No DNA is given; TCRdb re-called the 5' RACE reads and lists each CDR3 protein once. The specimen's table records a few hundred thousand distinct CDR3 sequences. The sample consisted of blood T cells: a sorted CD56 or NKG2C T cell subset, CD4+ or CD8+ T cells, or bulk PBMC T cells (not recorded which). The source of these receptors is a man younger than 35 in good health. Both conserved end residues are part of each CDR3.

j_gene: TRBJ2-5; v_gene: TRBV9; CDR3aa: CASSSDLKGTQYF
j_gene: TRBJ2-3; v_gene: TRBV28; CDR3aa: CASSGASVSTDTQYF
j_gene: TRBJ2-7; v_gene: TRBV4-3; CDR3aa: CASSQDAGGNYEQYF
j_gene: TRBJ2-3; v_gene: TRBV18; CDR3aa: CASSPPVAGGTDTQYF
j_gene: TRBJ2-7; v_gene: TRBV25-1; CDR3aa: CASSESGQGLFHEQYF
j_gene: TRBJ2-5; v_gene: TRBV27; CDR3aa: CASSFGRQETQYF
j_gene: TRBJ2-5; v_gene: TRBV5-5; CDR3aa: CASSLLTNQETQYF
j_gene: TRBJ1-3; v_gene: TRBV29-1; CDR3aa: CSVLRRNTIYF
j_gene: TRBJ1-1; v_gene: TRBV7-2; CDR3aa: CASREMTEAFF
j_gene: TRBJ2-5; v_gene: TRBV29-1; CDR3aa: CSVRGELGSETQYF
j_gene: TRBJ2-1; v_gene: TRBV5-1; CDR3aa: CASSLESEDNEQFF
j_gene: TRBJ2-1; v_gene: TRBV29-1; CDR3aa: CSVPSTSGTLQEQFF
j_gene: TRBJ2-1; v_gene: TRBV29-1; CDR3aa: CSAVSQEKYNEQFF
j_gene: TRBJ1-1; v_gene: TRBV20-1; CDR3aa: CSARDRIQVNTEAFF
j_gene: TRBJ2-1; v_gene: TRBV6-2/TRBV6-3; CDR3aa: CASREPGTSGPNEQFF
j_gene: TRBJ1-3; v_gene: TRBV18; CDR3aa: CASSPDLGGSGNTIYF
j_gene: TRBJ2-1; v_gene: TRBV2; CDR3aa: CASSPGEAEQFF
j_gene: TRBJ2-5; v_gene: TRBV9; CDR3aa: CASSVAPPDETGLETQYF
j_gene: TRBJ2-1; v_gene: TRBV10-2; CDR3aa: CASSDIRGLAGVREQFF
j_gene: TRBJ2-5; v_gene: TRBV5-1; CDR3aa: CASTRGQQETQYF
j_gene: TRBJ2-7; v_gene: TRBV20-1; CDR3aa: CSARDRVAGGEQYF
j_gene: TRBJ2-6; v_gene: TRBV3-1; CDR3aa: CASSQDGDSGANVLTF
j_gene: TRBJ2-5; v_gene: TRBV29-1; CDR3aa: CSVGQTSSWETQYF
j_gene: TRBJ1-4; v_gene: TRBV4-2; CDR3aa: CASSRRTTGDHATNEKLFF
j_gene: TRBJ1-2; v_gene: TRBV6-1; CDR3aa: CASRPRWEGINYGYTF
j_gene: TRBJ2-2; v_gene: TRBV30; CDR3aa: CAWQGTGELFF
j_gene: TRBJ2-5; v_gene: TRBV7-2; CDR3aa: CASSPERLAGNQETQYF
j_gene: TRBJ2-5; v_gene: TRBV12-3/TRBV12-4; CDR3aa: CASSLTAVQETQYF
j_gene: TRBJ2-7; v_gene: TRBV4-1; CDR3aa: CASSQVPGKVGIDYEQYF
j_gene: TRBJ2-1; v_gene: TRBV15; CDR3aa: CATSRAVAGGSSYNEQFF
j_gene: TRBJ2-3; v_gene: TRBV4-2; CDR3aa: CASSQDGLAGVTQYF
j_gene: TRBJ2-1; v_gene: TRBV7-8; CDR3aa: CASSSGPIRGQFF
j_gene: TRBJ2-7; v_gene: TRBV10-3; CDR3aa: CAISRAGAPYEQYF
j_gene: TRBJ1-6; v_gene: TRBV5-1; CDR3aa: CASSWMGQTNSPLHF
j_gene: TRBJ2-1; v_gene: TRBV12-3/TRBV12-4; CDR3aa: CAIGTSGSYNEQFF
j_gene: TRBJ1-1; v_gene: TRBV29-1; CDR3aa: CSLVSPPDTEAFF
j_gene: TRBJ1-6; v_gene: TRBV6-5; CDR3aa: CASSYLALMNSPLHF
j_gene: TRBJ2-3; v_gene: TRBV5-6; CDR3aa: CASSYRVARDRDTQYF
j_gene: TRBJ2-7; v_gene: TRBV20-1; CDR3aa: CSAMEVGEQYF
j_gene: TRBJ2-2; v_gene: TRBV6-5; CDR3aa: CASKVNTGELFF
j_gene: TRBJ2-1; v_gene: TRBV11-1; CDR3aa: CASSLGRMSGRASNEQFF
j_gene: TRBJ1-2; v_gene: TRBV5-1; CDR3aa: CASSLAPQGSFYGYTF
j_gene: TRBJ2-4; v_gene: TRBV18; CDR3aa: CASSPTSVSGRASIQYF
j_gene: TRBJ2-3; v_gene: TRBV6-1; CDR3aa: CASSVRGPTDTQYF
j_gene: TRBJ2-1; v_gene: TRBV12-3/TRBV12-4; CDR3aa: CASTPESYNEQFF
j_gene: TRBJ2-1; v_gene: TRBV27; CDR3aa: CASSSSGGGNRQFF
j_gene: TRBJ2-1; v_gene: TRBV4-2; CDR3aa: CASSQDMGGRNEQFF